This T cell receptor beta chain was found in a study of OX40 agonist ivuxolimab in advanced cancers. Across the whole study: Among those enrolled, mean age was roughly 55 years (range about 23 to 90) and roughly 84% were male. Study observations and caveats: Antigen targets of the expanded peripheral T cells went undetermined.

The V gene lost 4 bases and the J gene lost 3 bases, with 12 bases spanning the gap. The CDR3 contains 14 residues. Looked up from germline, CDR1 is SNHLY and CDR2 is FYNNEI. On this clone itself: Its antigen is currently unknown.

TCRdb's copy holds only in-frame clones and misses some; the assay was immunoSEQ multiplex PCR. The table includes approximately 35,000 clones, roughly 80% detected once. This chain joins TRBV2 and TRBJ1-2; D gene uncertain. This sample comprised CD4+ or CD8+ T cells sorted from blood, obtained in a trial of the OX40 agonist ivuxolimab. The TCR comes from an adult with an advanced solid tumor such as melanoma, head and neck, liver or kidney cancer. The CDR3 DNA follows: TGTGCCAGCAGTGGCGAGACGGGCGACTATGGCTACACCTTC. Amino acid sequence: CASSGETGDYGYTF.